This TCR beta chain derives from a study of T-cell memory formation after mild COVID-19. Study context: Clusters were largely donor specific. Study-level results: Chiefly within CM and EM were the contracting CD4+ clones; CD8+ ones were within EMRA.

Germline values: CDR1 LGHNA, CDR2 YSLEER. The ends lost 4 bases at V and 5 bases at J; junction bases unmatched: 9. The CDR3 contains 16 residues. A note on this clonotype: The antigen is not known.

A 5'RACE reaction primed in the constant segment made cDNA libraries of TCR alpha and TCR beta, and these carried sample barcodes and UMIs. One entry per CDR3 protein, called by TCRdb with MiXCR from the 5' RACE reads. The data contain some 330,000 distinct CDR3 sequences, over 20% of them singletons. V gene TRBV4-3 combines with J gene TRBJ2-3, with TRBD2 matching over 10 bases. This TCR came from an adult woman who had mild COVID-19 (a few samples of this study predate the infection). Cell type and time point are not known. The source material was PBMCs or a T cell subset sorted from them (not recorded which). CDR3 protein: CASSLGLAEAIDTQYF. In DNA form, the CDR3 reads TGCGCCAGCAGCCTAGGACTAGCGGAGGCGATAGATACGCAGTATTTT.